The 23 T cell receptor beta chains in this list originate from one sample, sequenced in a study of technical replicates of blood from a handful of donors. Measured with immunoSEQ multiplex PCR; TCRdb has only the in-frame clones, and not every one. The data contain approximately 73,000 clones, roughly 93% of them seen just once; the ten biggest clones take up roughly 0.25%. Input material: T cells isolated from PBMCs. Source of these receptors: a human donor in good health.

The CDR3: CASRRTGRETQYF. In nucleotides, the CDR3 is TGTGCCAGCAGGAGGACAGGGCGAGAGACCCAGTACTTC. The chain carries TRBV28 and TRBJ2-5; 8 positions agree with TRBD1. Germline-derived CDR1 and CDR2 are MDHEN and SYDVKM. The junction had 4 bases not matched to a gene; V was cut back by 6 bases and J by 4 bases. The CDR3 is 13 amino acids.

This clone has just one count. The chain links TRBV7-9 to TRBJ2-2, with TRBD2 as a possible D gene (7 bases). This CDR3 comprises 15 residues. V lost 5 bases to trimming and J lost 4 bases, with 14 bases between them. Germline V gene data show CDR1 as SEHNR and CDR2 as FQNEAQ (reference sequence). The CDR3 protein is CASSPAGAGTGELFF. The DNA for the CDR3 is TGTGCCAGCAGCCCCGCGGGGGCGGGCACCGGGGAGCTGTTTTTT.

In its sample, this clone was seen once. This sequence joins TRBV5-8 and TRBJ1-1; 8 bases map to TRBD1. The V segment lost 4 bases and the J segment 2 bases; nucleotides outside the gene matches: 4. The CDR3 is made up of 14 amino acids. Germline lookup yields CDR1 SGHTS and CDR2 YDEGEE. The CDR3 DNA reads TGTGCCAGCAGCCATGACAGGGGTAACACTGAAGCTTTCTTT. It is translated as CASSHDRGNTEAFF.

The chain has TRBV9 and TRBJ2-5; TRBD2 matches at 8 bases. The junction had 7 bases not matched to a gene; V was cut back by 6 bases and J by 3 bases. Germline V gene data show CDR1 as SGDLS and CDR2 as YYNGEE. The CDR3 length is 14 residues. For the CDR3, the DNA is TGTGCCAGCAACCCGGGGGGGACGGAAGAGACCCAGTACTTC. Translated, it gives CASNPGGTEETQYF.

The J gene is TRBJ2-1, the V gene TRBV9; 8 nucleotides align to TRBD2. V lost 4 bases, J lost 9 bases, and 6 bases stayed unmatched. The CDR3 has 13 amino acids. CDR1 and CDR2 (germline): SGDLS, YYNGEE. CDR3 bases: TGTGCCAGCAGCTCGGGGGGGAGAGCTGAGCAGTTCTTC. It yields the protein CASSSGGRAEQFF.

CDR3 bases: TGTGCCAGCAGCGTAGGAGGGGGGGCTAGCGAAAAACTGTTTTTT. Amino acids: CASSVGGGASEKLFF. J is TRBJ1-4 and V is TRBV9; D is possibly TRBD1 (6 bases). Trimming removed 0 bases from V and 8 bases from J, with 14 bases in between. CDR3 length: 15 amino acids. Germline V gene sequence: CDR1 SGDLS, CDR2 YYNGEE.

The genes are TRBV5-1 and TRBJ1-5; weak D call: TRBD1 (6 bases). The CDR3 is made up of 15 amino acids. V was shortened by 2 bases and J by 8 bases, with 17 bases between the two germline ends. CDR1 and CDR2 (germline): SGHRS, YFSETQ. The CDR3 sequence is CASSFSGAGVEPQHF. CDR3 coding DNA: TGCGCCAGCAGCTTTTCCGGGGCAGGGGTTGAGCCCCAGCATTTT.

The rearrangement links TRBV19 to TRBJ1-5; D perhaps matches TRBD1 (5 bases). The CDR3 has 15 residues. V gave up 2 bases and J gave up 2 bases, with 10 bases separating them. CDR1 LNHDA and CDR2 SQIVND come from the germline V gene (reference sequence). The CDR3 sequence is CASSILGGRNQPQHF. As DNA, the CDR3 is TGTGCCAGTAGTATACTGGGGGGACGCAATCAGCCCCAGCATTTT.

About this clone itself: An end of the junction differs from the germline gene, which may be a read error. The rearrangement joins TRBV19 to TRBJ1-2; TRBD1 matches 11 bases. The CDR3 is 14 amino acids. Per germline, CDR1 LNHDA and CDR2 SQIVND (reference sequence). The chain's CDR3 is CASSMLSGQGAPAF. The CDR3 DNA reads TGTGCCAGTAGTATGTTAAGCGGACAGGGGGCGCCGGCCTTC. The full variable domain, its missing parts supplied by reference TRBV19 and TRBJ1-2, is DGGITQSPKYLFRKEGQNVTLSCEQNLNHDAMYWYRQDPGQGLRLIYYSQIVNDFQKGDIAEGYSVSREKKESFPLTVTSAQKNPTAFYLCASSMLSGQGAPAFGSGTRLTVV.

CDR3 DNA: TGTGCTAGTGGTACTACAGGGACCAAATCCCCAGATACGCAGTATTTT. It translates to CASGTTGTKSPDTQYF. This rearrangement joins TRBV12-5 to TRBJ2-3; D possibly corresponds to TRBD1 (6 bases). This CDR3 has 16 residues. Trimming cost V 5 bases and J 4 bases, with 19 bases left between them. Germline V gene sequence: CDR1 LGHNT, CDR2 FRNRAP.

This clone was seen a single time. The rearrangement joins TRBV10-2 to TRBJ2-7, with a tentative D call TRBD1 (6 bases). Germline V gene sequence: CDR1 WSHSY, CDR2 SAAADI. Trimming stripped 3 bases from V and 7 bases from J, with 13 bases between. CDR3 length: 13 residues. CDR3 amino acids: CASSEPDSREQYF. The DNA of the CDR3 is TGCGCCAGCAGTGAACCGGACAGCCGAGAGCAGTACTTC.

The V call is TRBV28, the J call TRBJ2-7; maybe TRBD1 (5 bases). V lost 2 bases to trimming and J lost 2 bases, with 10 bases between them. This CDR3 is 14 amino acids long. Germline V gene lookup returns CDR1 MDHEN and CDR2 SYDVKM. CDR3 amino acids: CASSLHDRPYEQYF. The CDR3 DNA follows: TGTGCCAGCAGTTTACACGACAGACCCTACGAGCAGTACTTC. Looking up the rest from reference TRBV28 and TRBJ2-7 gives the full variable domain: DVKVTQSSRYLVKRTGEKVFLECVQDMDHENMFWYRQDPGLGLRLIYFSYDVKMKEKGDIPEGYSVSREKKERFSLILESASTNQTSMYLCASSLHDRPYEQYFGPGTRLTVT.

The V call is TRBV7-3, the J call TRBJ2-1; the match to TRBD2 covers 12 bases. This CDR3 is built from 14 residues. V lost 7 bases, J lost 5 bases, and 3 bases stayed unmatched. The germline CDR1 and CDR2 sequences are SGHTA and FQGTGA. The DNA of the CDR3 is TGTGCCAGCATGACTAGCGGGGGAAACAATGAGCAGTTCTTC. Translated: CASMTSGGNNEQFF.

This chain uses TRBV28 with TRBJ2-7, with D unclear. V was clipped by 3 bases and J by 1 base, with 4 bases between them. This CDR3 comprises 12 residues. Germline V gives CDR1 MDHEN, CDR2 SYDVKM. The CDR3 loop is CASSLRSYEQYF. The CDR3 bases are TGTGCCAGCAGTTTGAGATCCTACGAGCAGTACTTC.

The rearrangement uses TRBV18 and TRBJ2-5; 7 nucleotides match TRBD1. Germline V gene lookup returns CDR1 KGHSH and CDR2 LQKENI. CDR3 length: 14 amino acids. Unmatched junction bases numbered 5, after V lost 5 bases and J lost 2 bases. The CDR3 sequence: CASSTFRGQETQYF. The DNA for the CDR3 is TGTGCCAGCTCAACTTTCAGGGGGCAAGAGACCCAGTACTTC.

This rearrangement joins TRBV28 to TRBJ2-1, with a tentative D call TRBD2 (6 bases). The CDR3 is 15 residues long. Germline CDR1 MDHEN, CDR2 SYDVKM. The germline V and J ends were trimmed by 6 bases and 8 bases, with 20 bases remaining between them. This chain's CDR3 is CASSPGGPRRDEQFF. CDR3 DNA: TGTGCCAGCAGCCCCGGAGGGCCCCGGCGGGATGAGCAGTTCTTC.

This clone was seen a single time. The chain links TRBV5-6 to TRBJ2-7; 8 nucleotides agree with TRBD2. Germline CDR1 and CDR2: SGHDT and YYEEEE. The J segment lost 4 bases and the V segment lost 0 bases, leaving 18 bases of the junction unmatched. The CDR3 runs to 19 residues. In nucleotides, the CDR3 is TGTGCCAGCAGCTTGGCGTTTTTGATGGACCGGGGGGGCCAGTACGAGCAGTACTTC. Encoded protein: CASSLAFLMDRGGQYEQYF.

The gene calls are TRBV9 and TRBJ1-2; possible D gene TRBD1, 6 bases. Germline V lookup: CDR1 SGDLS, CDR2 YYNGEE. This CDR3 comprises 16 residues. Deletions cut 2 bases from V and 7 bases from J, with 21 bases between. CDR3 in DNA: TGTGCCAGCAGCGTGCGGGCGGACAGAGAGAGGGCTGGCTACACCTTC. Its protein product is CASSVRADRERAGYTF.

The chain has TRBV6-1 and TRBJ1-1; TRBD1 might be the D (5 bases). This CDR3 has 12 amino acids. Germline V gene lookup returns CDR1 MNHNS and CDR2 SASEGT. V was cut by 8 bases and J by 4 bases, with 11 bases left in between. CDR3: CASSIGATEAFF. The CDR3 DNA reads as TGTGCCAGCTCGATTGGGGCCACTGAAGCTTTCTTT.

This clone was seen more than once but under ten times. This chain joins TRBV2 and TRBJ2-7, with D possibly matching TRBD1 (6 bases). The CDR3 is 14 amino acids. The V end lost 5 bases, the J end lost 0 bases, and 11 bases lay between the germline ends. Germline V gene sequence: CDR1 SNHLY, CDR2 FYNNEI. In DNA, the CDR3 is TGTGCCAGCAGTTCTCGGACAGCCTCCTACGAGCAGTACTTC. This translates into CASSSRTASYEQYF.

V gene TRBV6-1 combines with J gene TRBJ2-1; TRBD2 matches 12 bases. After removal of 9 bases from V and 8 bases from J, the junction contained 8 bases not matched to a gene. CDR1 and CDR2 from the germline V gene are MNHNS and SASEGT. This CDR3 comprises 14 residues. In DNA, the CDR3 is TGTGCCAGTAAGACTAGCGGGAGCACGCATGAGCAGTTCTTC. Its translation is CASKTSGSTHEQFF.

The chain joins TRBV12-5 to TRBJ1-1; 7 nucleotides align to TRBD1. The junction had 15 bases not matched to a gene; V was cut back by 6 bases and J by 11 bases. The V gene's germline CDR1 is LGHNT and CDR2 FRNRAP. The CDR3 totals 14 residues. CDR3 region: CASGKGQGVSDAFF. The CDR3 DNA follows: TGTGCTAGTGGCAAGGGGCAGGGGGTTTCGGATGCTTTCTTT.

The V call is TRBV27, the J call TRBJ2-7; possibly TRBD1 for D (6 bases). Trimming removed 7 bases at V and 2 bases at J, with 15 bases between. The CDR3 covers 14 residues. Germline V lookup: CDR1 MNHEY, CDR2 SMNVEV (reference sequence). CDR3 DNA sequence: TGTGCCAGCAACGCGGCAGGGGCGCCCTACGAGCAGTACTTC. This gives the protein CASNAAGAPYEQYF.